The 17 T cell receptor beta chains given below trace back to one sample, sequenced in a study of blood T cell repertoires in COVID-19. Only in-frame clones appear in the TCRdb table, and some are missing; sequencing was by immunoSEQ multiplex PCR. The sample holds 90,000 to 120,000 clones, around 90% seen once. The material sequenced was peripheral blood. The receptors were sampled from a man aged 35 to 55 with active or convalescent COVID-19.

The CDR3 nucleotides read TGTGCCAGCAGCGGGCTAGCGGGAGGGCCGAACACCGGGGAGCTGTTTTTT. Translation: CASSGLAGGPNTGELFF. The chain recombines TRBV9 with TRBJ2-2; 12 bases match TRBD2. The CDR3 consists of 17 residues. CDR1 and CDR2 (germline): SGDLS, YYNGEE. With V trimmed by 3 bases and J by 0 bases, 3 bases remained unmatched.

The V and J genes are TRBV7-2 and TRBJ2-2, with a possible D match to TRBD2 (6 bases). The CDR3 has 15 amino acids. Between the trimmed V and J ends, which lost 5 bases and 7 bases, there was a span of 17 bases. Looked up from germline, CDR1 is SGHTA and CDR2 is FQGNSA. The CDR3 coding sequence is TGTGCCAGCAGCCCCTGGACTATTAGTGGCGGGGAGCTGTTTTTT. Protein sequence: CASSPWTISGGELFF. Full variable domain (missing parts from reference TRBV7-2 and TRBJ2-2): GAGVSQSPSNKVTEKGKDVELRCDPISGHTALYWYRQSLGQGLEFLIYFQGNSAPDKSGLPSDRFSAERTGGSVSTLTIQRTQQEDSAVYLCASSPWTISGGELFFGEGSRLTVL.

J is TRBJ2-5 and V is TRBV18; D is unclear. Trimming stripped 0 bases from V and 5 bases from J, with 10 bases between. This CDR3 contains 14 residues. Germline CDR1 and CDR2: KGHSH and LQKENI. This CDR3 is CASSPPASSETQYF. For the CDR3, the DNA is TGTGCCAGCTCACCACCCGCCAGTAGCGAGACCCAGTACTTC.

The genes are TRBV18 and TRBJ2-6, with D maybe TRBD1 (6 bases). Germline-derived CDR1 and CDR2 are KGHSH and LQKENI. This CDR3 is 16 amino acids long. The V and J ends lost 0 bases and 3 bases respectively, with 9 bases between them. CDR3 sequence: CASSPPIGGGANVLTF. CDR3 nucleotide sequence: TGTGCCAGCTCACCACCGATAGGGGGTGGGGCCAACGTCCTGACTTTC.

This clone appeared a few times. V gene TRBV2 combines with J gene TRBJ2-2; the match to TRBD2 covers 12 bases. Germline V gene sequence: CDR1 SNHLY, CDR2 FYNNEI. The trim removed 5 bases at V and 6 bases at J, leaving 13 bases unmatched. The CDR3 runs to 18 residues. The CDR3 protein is CASSLAFTSGRMAGELFF. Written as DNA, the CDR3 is TGTGCCAGCAGTCTCGCTTTTACTAGCGGGAGGATGGCCGGGGAGCTGTTTTTT.

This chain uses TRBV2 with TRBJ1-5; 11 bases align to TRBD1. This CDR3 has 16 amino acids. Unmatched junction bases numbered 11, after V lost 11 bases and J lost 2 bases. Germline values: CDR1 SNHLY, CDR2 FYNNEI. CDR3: CARGGTGGWGNQPQHF. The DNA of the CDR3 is TGTGCCCGCGGGGGGACAGGGGGGTGGGGCAATCAGCCCCAGCATTTT. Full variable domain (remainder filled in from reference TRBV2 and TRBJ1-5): EPEVTQTPSHQVTQMGQEVILRCVPISNHLYFYWYRQILGQKVEFLVSFYNNEISEKSEIFDDQFSVERPDGSNFTLKIRSTKLEDSAMYFCARGGTGGWGNQPQHFGDGTRLSIL.

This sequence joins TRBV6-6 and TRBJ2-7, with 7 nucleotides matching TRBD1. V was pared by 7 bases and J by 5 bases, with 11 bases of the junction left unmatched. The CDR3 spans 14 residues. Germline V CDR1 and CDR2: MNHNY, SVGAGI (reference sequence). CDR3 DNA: TGTGCCAGCACTAGGGGACAGCGCCAGGACGAGCAGTACTTC. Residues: CASTRGQRQDEQYF.

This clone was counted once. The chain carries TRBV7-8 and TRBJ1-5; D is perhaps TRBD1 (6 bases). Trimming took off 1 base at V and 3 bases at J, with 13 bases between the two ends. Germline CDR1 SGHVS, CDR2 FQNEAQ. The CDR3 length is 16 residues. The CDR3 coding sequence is TGTGCCAGCAGCTTAGAGAACAGGGAAATCAATCAGCCCCAGCATTTT. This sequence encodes CASSLENREINQPQHF.

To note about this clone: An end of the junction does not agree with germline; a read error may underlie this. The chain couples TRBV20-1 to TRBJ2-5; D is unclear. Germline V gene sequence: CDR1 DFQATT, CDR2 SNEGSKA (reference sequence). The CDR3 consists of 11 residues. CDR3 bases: TGCAGTGCCGCCGTCGATTCTAATCAGGACTTC. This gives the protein CSAAVDSNQDF.

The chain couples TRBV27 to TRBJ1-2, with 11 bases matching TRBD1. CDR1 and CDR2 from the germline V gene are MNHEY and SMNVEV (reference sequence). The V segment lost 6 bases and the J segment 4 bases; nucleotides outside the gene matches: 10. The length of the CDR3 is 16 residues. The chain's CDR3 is CASSSLGTGGSYGYTF. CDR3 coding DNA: TGTGCCAGCAGCAGCCTCGGGACAGGGGGTAGCTATGGCTACACCTTC.

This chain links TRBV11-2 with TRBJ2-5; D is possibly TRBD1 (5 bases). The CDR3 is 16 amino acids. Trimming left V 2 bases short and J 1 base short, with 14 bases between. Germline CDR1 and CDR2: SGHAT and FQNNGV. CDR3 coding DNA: TGTGCCAGCAGCTTAACAAGGGGTAACTTCCAAGAGACCCAGTACTTC. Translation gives CASSLTRGNFQETQYF.

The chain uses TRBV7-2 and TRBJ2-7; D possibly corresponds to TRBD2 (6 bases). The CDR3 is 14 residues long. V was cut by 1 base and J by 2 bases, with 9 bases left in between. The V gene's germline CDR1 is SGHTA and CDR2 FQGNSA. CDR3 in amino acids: CASSLGGVPYEQYF. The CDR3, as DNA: TGTGCCAGCAGCTTAGGGGGGGTCCCCTACGAGCAGTACTTC.

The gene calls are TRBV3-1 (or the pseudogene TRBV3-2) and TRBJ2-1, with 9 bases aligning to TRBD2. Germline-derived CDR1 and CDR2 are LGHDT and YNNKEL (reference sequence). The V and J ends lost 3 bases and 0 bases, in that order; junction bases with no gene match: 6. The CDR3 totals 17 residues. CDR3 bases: TGTGCCAGCAGCCAGTTAGGTAGCGGGAGCTCCTACAATGAGCAGTTCTTC. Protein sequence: CASSQLGSGSSYNEQFF.

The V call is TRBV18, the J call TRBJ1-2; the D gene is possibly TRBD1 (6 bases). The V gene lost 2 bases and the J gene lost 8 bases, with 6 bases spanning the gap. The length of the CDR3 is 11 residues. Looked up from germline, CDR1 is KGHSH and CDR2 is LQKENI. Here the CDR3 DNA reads TGTGCCAGCTCACCAGGGGGCGGCTACACCTTC. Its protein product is CASSPGGGYTF. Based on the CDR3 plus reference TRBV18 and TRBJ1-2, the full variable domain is NAGVMQNPRHLVRRRGQEARLRCSPMKGHSHVYWYRQLPEEGLKFMVYLQKENIIDESGMPKERFSAEFPKEGPSILRIQQVVRGDSAAYFCASSPGGGYTFGSGTRLTVV.

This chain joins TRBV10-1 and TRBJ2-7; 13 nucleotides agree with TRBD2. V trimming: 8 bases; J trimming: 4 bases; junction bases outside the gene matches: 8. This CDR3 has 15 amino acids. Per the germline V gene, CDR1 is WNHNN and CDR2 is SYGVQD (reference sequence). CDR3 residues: CASALWTSGSYEQYF. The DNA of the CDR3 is TGCGCCAGCGCCCTTTGGACTAGCGGGAGTTACGAGCAGTACTTC.

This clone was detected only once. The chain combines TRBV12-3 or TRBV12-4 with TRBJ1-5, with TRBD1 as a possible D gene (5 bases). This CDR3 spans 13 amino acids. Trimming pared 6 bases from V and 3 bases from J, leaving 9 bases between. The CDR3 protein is CASSQGSNQPQHF. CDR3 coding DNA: TGTGCCAGCAGCCAGGGATCCAATCAGCCCCAGCATTTT.

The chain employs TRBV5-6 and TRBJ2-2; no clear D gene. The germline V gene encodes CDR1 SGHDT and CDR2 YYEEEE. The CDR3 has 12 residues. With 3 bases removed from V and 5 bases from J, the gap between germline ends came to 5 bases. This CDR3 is CASSYGTGELFF. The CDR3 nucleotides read TGTGCCAGCAGCTACGGGACCGGGGAGCTGTTTTTT.